The rows below give T cell receptor beta chains drawn from one sample of a study of blood T cell repertoires in COVID-19. Clones were sequenced by immunoSEQ multiplex PCR, and TCRdb holds only the in-frame ones, with some missing. This sample yields just under 150,000 clones, of which roughly nine tenths are seen a single time; about 1.5% belongs to the top ten. What was sequenced was peripheral blood. These receptors all stem from a human donor in a cohort sampled during active COVID-19. Each CDR3 is given with its conserved first and last residue. Fields, in order: J gene, V gene, D gene, clone size, CDR3 length, CDR3 DNA, CDR3 protein. A D gene is named only where the DNA matches it firmly. The size entry is marked missing in some rows and otherwise reads once, few, many or a size class.

J gene: TRBJ2-7; V gene: TRBV6-5; D gene: TRBD2; clone size: NA; CDR3 length: 15; CDR3 DNA: TGTGCCAGCAGTCAACGACTAGCGGGGGGTCGAACGCAGTACTTC; CDR3 protein: CASSQRLAGGRTQYF
J gene: TRBJ1-5; V gene: TRBV7-2; D gene: TRBD1; clone size: NA; CDR3 length: 14; CDR3 DNA: TGTGCCAGCAGCTCGGGGACAGGGGTCTTGCCCCAGCATTTT; CDR3 protein: CASSSGTGVLPQHF
J gene: TRBJ2-3; V gene: TRBV3-1/TRBV3-2; D gene: TRBD2; clone size: NA; CDR3 length: 15; CDR3 DNA: TGTGCCAGCAGGGGACTAGCGGGGGTCACAGATACGCAGTATTTT; CDR3 protein: CASRGLAGVTDTQYF
J gene: TRBJ2-4; V gene: TRBV7-9; D gene: NA; clone size: NA; CDR3 length: 16; CDR3 DNA: TGTGCCAGCAGCCCACTACCCCGACAGACCAAAAACATTCAGTACTTC; CDR3 protein: CASSPLPRQTKNIQYF
J gene: TRBJ1-1; V gene: TRBV5-1; D gene: NA; clone size: once; CDR3 length: 15; CDR3 DNA: TGCGCCAGCAGCTTGTCTTCAGGTTGGAACACTGAAGCTTTCTTT; CDR3 protein: CASSLSSGWNTEAFF
J gene: TRBJ2-3; V gene: TRBV11-1; D gene: NA; clone size: once; CDR3 length: 15; CDR3 DNA: TGTGCCAGCAGCTCCTGGGAGGCGGGTCCAGATACGCAGTATTTT; CDR3 protein: CASSSWEAGPDTQYF
J gene: TRBJ2-5; V gene: TRBV2; D gene: TRBD1; clone size: once; CDR3 length: 14; CDR3 DNA: TGTGCCAGCAGTGAAGACAGGGGGCGAGAGACCCAGTACTTC; CDR3 protein: CASSEDRGRETQYF
J gene: TRBJ2-7; V gene: TRBV27; D gene: TRBD1; clone size: NA; CDR3 length: 15; CDR3 DNA: TGTGCCAGCAGGATCAAACCGGGACAGAACTACGAGCAGTACTTC; CDR3 protein: CASRIKPGQNYEQYF
J gene: TRBJ2-7; V gene: TRBV19; D gene: NA; clone size: once; CDR3 length: 17; CDR3 DNA: TGTGCCAGTAGTATATCGGGTCCCGGATATGTCCACTACGAGCAGTACTTC; CDR3 protein: CASSISGPGYVHYEQYF
J gene: TRBJ1-2; V gene: TRBV12-3/TRBV12-4; D gene: NA; clone size: NA; CDR3 length: 13; CDR3 DNA: TGTGCCAGCAGTTTAAAAGCGGCAGATGGCTACACCTTC; CDR3 protein: CASSLKAADGYTF
J gene: TRBJ2-3; V gene: TRBV19; D gene: NA; clone size: NA; CDR3 length: 13; CDR3 DNA: TGTGCCAGTAGTACGGGTTTCACAGATACGCAGTATTTT; CDR3 protein: CASSTGFTDTQYF
J gene: TRBJ1-1; V gene: TRBV20-1; D gene: NA; clone size: NA; CDR3 length: 11; CDR3 DNA: TGCAGTGCCCTCGACAGAGGTGAAGCTTTCTTT; CDR3 protein: CSALDRGEAFF
J gene: TRBJ1-1; V gene: TRBV27; D gene: NA; clone size: once; CDR3 length: 14; CDR3 DNA: TGTGCCAGCAGTTTATCTGGGGGGGACCCTGAAGCTTTCTTT; CDR3 protein: CASSLSGGDPEAFF
J gene: TRBJ2-5; V gene: TRBV5-8; D gene: NA; clone size: NA; CDR3 length: 14; CDR3 DNA: TGTGCCAGCAGCTTGGGACATCGGGGAGAGACCCAGTACTTC; CDR3 protein: CASSLGHRGETQYF
J gene: TRBJ2-3; V gene: TRBV9; D gene: TRBD2; clone size: once; CDR3 length: 17; CDR3 DNA: TGTGCCAGCAGCCCATCCCTTACTAGCGGGGGGGCTGATACGCAGTATTTT; CDR3 protein: CASSPSLTSGGADTQYF
J gene: TRBJ1-2; V gene: TRBV19; D gene: NA; clone size: NA; CDR3 length: 13; CDR3 DNA: TGTGCCAGTAGCTTTACAGGGTACTATGGCTACACCTTC; CDR3 protein: CASSFTGYYGYTF
J gene: TRBJ1-5; V gene: TRBV6-2/TRBV6-3; D gene: NA; clone size: few; CDR3 length: 16; CDR3 DNA: TGTGCCAGCAGTTCCGCCGTCAGGGTGCCTGGTCAGCCCCAGCATTTT; CDR3 protein: CASSSAVRVPGQPQHF
J gene: TRBJ1-1; V gene: TRBV2; D gene: NA; clone size: NA; CDR3 length: 17; CDR3 DNA: TGTGCCAGCAGTGTCCAGAGCCTCGGGGGGTTCAGGCCCGGAGCTTTCTTT; CDR3 protein: CASSVQSLGGFRPGAFF
J gene: TRBJ2-4; V gene: TRBV6-2/TRBV6-3; D gene: TRBD1; clone size: NA; CDR3 length: 15; CDR3 DNA: TGTGCCAGCAGTCAACCGGGACAGGGGGCGAACATTCAGTACTTC; CDR3 protein: CASSQPGQGANIQYF
J gene: TRBJ1-2; V gene: TRBV4-3; D gene: NA; clone size: NA; CDR3 length: 15; CDR3 DNA: TGCGCCAGCAGCCAAGCTGCGGGACGGAGCTATGGCTACACCTTC; CDR3 protein: CASSQAAGRSYGYTF
J gene: TRBJ2-7; V gene: TRBV5-1; D gene: NA; clone size: NA; CDR3 length: 12; CDR3 DNA: TGCGCCAGCAGCTTTTGGGGGCGTGAGCAGTACTTC; CDR3 protein: CASSFWGREQYF
J gene: TRBJ1-3; V gene: TRBV9; D gene: TRBD1; clone size: NA; CDR3 length: 17; CDR3 DNA: TGTGCCAGCAGCGGAGGAACCGGGACAGATTTCGGAAACACCATATATTTT; CDR3 protein: CASSGGTGTDFGNTIYF
J gene: TRBJ2-3; V gene: TRBV6-2/TRBV6-3; D gene: TRBD1; clone size: few; CDR3 length: 16; CDR3 DNA: TGTGCCAGCAGTTATGGTCCGGCCGAGACAGGGAATACGCAGTATTTT; CDR3 protein: CASSYGPAETGNTQYF
J gene: TRBJ1-2; V gene: TRBV11-2; D gene: TRBD1; clone size: NA; CDR3 length: 14; CDR3 DNA: TGTGCCAGCAGCTTAGTCAGGGGGGACTTCGGCTACACCTTC; CDR3 protein: CASSLVRGDFGYTF
J gene: TRBJ2-7; V gene: TRBV7-2; D gene: TRBD2; clone size: once; CDR3 length: 14; CDR3 DNA: TGTGCCAGCAGCCCCGCAGGGAGGGTCTACGAGCAGTACTTC; CDR3 protein: CASSPAGRVYEQYF
J gene: TRBJ1-5; V gene: TRBV19; D gene: NA; clone size: many; CDR3 length: 14; CDR3 DNA: TGTGCCAGTAGCCTCGGGTATAGCAATCAGCCCCAGCATTTT; CDR3 protein: CASSLGYSNQPQHF